This TCR beta chain was recorded in a study of T-cell reconstitution after alpha-beta-depleted transplantation in children. Molecular barcoding with unique molecular identifiers was used for the TCRbeta library. TCRdb redid the calling of the PCR reads with MiXCR, one entry per CDR3 protein. Among a few hundred thousand distinct CDR3 sequences listed, about a tenth were seen once. This clonotype was seen a few times. The sequence came from a human donor who donated a stem cell graft to a child with acute lymphoblastic leukemia. The material was PBMCs from the stem cell graft donor, obtained from the stem cell graft.

CDR3 in amino acids: CASRDPGAYQPQHF. As DNA, the CDR3 is TGTGCCAGCAGGGACCCCGGGGCCTATCAGCCCCAGCATTTT. J is TRBJ1-5 and V is TRBV2, with D perhaps matching TRBD1 (5 bases). This CDR3 region has 14 residues. The ends were cut back, 6 bases at V and 5 bases at J, with 14 bases in the middle. The V gene's germline CDR1 is SNHLY and CDR2 FYNNEI.